The following is a T cell receptor (beta chain) sequence with its context. This clone was observed a single time. The antigen it recognizes is unknown. Base qualities are not recorded, but no much larger clone differs from it by a single base. TCRbeta CDR3 regions were amplified from genomic DNA by means of the immunoSEQ Assay, a bias-controlled multiplex PCR. Per the source publication's procedure: Within the assay, amplification of reference gene primers was used to estimate how many nucleated cells each sample contained. To quantify the absolute abundance of each unique TCRbeta CDR3 rearrangement, sequence reads were collapsed and filtered. For each sample, productive Simpson clonality was calculated by taking the square root of Simpson's diversity index across productive rearrangements. What TCRdb holds here is the immuneACCESS table cut down to in-frame rearrangements. Part of the clones is not present; checked against another copy, under half of the missing clones reflect an unresolved V gene, and the others are unexplained. That table is the source of V, J and clone size, and D and trimming were worked out from the DNA. The sample records approximately 150,000 clones, around 88% of which are singletons. The ten top clones hold about 28% of the sample.

This sample was included in a study of blood T cell repertoires in COVID-19 (dated by TCRdb to 2019 to 2021). With regard to the full study: The collaborator samples originated in the United States, Italy and Spain and spanned the acute and convalescent phases of COVID-19. The material from the prospective study consisted of cDNA or gDNA derived from T cells, B-cell-depleted T cells, or PBMCs. The dataset comprised deeply sampled blood TCRbeta repertoires from subjects exposed to, actively infected with, or recovered from COVID-19. A freely available public database, intended as a resource for researchers studying the immune response to SARS-CoV-2, is where the repertoires were released. Samples came from the ongoing ImmuneRACE study (first 160 participants) plus 1,254 subjects from 6 global collaborators. Nearly every sample came with metadata listing a de-identified subject ID, COVID-19 status, age in years and sex. Where HLA class I and class II types were available, the types were taken from metadata supplied by the sample provider, not from assay-based typing.

V is pruned by 0 bases and J by 2 bases, leaving 11 bases of the junction without a gene match. The CDR3 runs 18 amino acids, cysteine and phenylalanine included. Of the read, only the CDR3 DNA is kept; its 54 bases are in frame from base 1. CDR1 and CDR2 are drawn from the germline V gene: SGHRS, YFSETQ. Whole blood was collected in K2EDTA tubes by collaborating institutions according to the institutions' own protocols. Collaborator samples were shipped for TCRbeta analysis as frozen whole blood, isolated PBMCs, or DNA extracted from either sample type. Findings and caveats that apply to the study as a whole: The amount of clinical and demographic metadata varied by source and participant and was provided uncurated.

Recombination linked TRBV5-1 to TRBJ1-3, with 7 junctional bases fitting TRBD1. Sequencing was performed on peripheral blood. The sequence was collected from a human donor in a cohort sampled during active COVID-19. The sequenced DNA is TGCGCCAGCAGCTTGGGTATCCCGACAGGGAGGACTGGAAACACCATATATTTT. The translation is CASSLGIPTGRTGNTIYF.